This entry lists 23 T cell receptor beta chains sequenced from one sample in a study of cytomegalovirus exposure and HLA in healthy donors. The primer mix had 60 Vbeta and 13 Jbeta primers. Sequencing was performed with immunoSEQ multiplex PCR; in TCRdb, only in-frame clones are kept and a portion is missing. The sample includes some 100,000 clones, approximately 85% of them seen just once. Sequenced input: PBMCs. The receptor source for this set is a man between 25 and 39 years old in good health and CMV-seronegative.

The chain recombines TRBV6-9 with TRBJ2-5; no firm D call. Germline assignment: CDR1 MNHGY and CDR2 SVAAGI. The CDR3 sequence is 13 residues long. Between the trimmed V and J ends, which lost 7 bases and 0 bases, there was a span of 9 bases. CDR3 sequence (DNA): TGTGCCAGCACCGTCAGGCACCAAGAGACCCAGTACTTC. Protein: CASTVRHQETQYF.

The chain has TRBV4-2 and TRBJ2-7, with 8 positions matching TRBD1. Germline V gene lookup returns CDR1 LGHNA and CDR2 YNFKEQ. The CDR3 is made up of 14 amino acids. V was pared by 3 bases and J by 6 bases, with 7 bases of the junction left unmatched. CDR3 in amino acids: CASSQMDTGGEQYF. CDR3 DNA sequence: TGTGCCAGCAGCCAGATGGATACAGGGGGCGAGCAGTACTTC.

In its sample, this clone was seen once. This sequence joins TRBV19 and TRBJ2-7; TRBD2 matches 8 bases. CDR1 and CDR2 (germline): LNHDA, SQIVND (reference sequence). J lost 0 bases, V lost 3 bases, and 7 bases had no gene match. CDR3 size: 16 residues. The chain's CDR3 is CASSIRGGRGSYEQYF. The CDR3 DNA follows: TGTGCCAGTAGTATTCGGGGGGGGAGAGGCTCCTACGAGCAGTACTTC.

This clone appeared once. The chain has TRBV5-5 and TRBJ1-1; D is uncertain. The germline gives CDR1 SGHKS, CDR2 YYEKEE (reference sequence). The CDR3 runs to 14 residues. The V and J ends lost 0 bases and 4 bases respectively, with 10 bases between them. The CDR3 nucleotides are TGTGCCAGCAGCTTGGGGGGAGCCTTCACTGAAGCTTTCTTT. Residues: CASSLGGAFTEAFF.

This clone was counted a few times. Written as DNA, the CDR3 is TGTGCCAGCAGCTTGTTGGACGGGGGGACTGAAGCTTTCTTT. The encoded protein is CASSLLDGGTEAFF. The chain uses TRBV13 and TRBJ1-1, with D tentatively TRBD1 (5 bases). The V and J ends lost 3 bases and 5 bases respectively, with 13 bases between them. The CDR3 totals 14 residues. The germline V gene has CDR1 PRHDT and CDR2 FYEKMQ (reference sequence).

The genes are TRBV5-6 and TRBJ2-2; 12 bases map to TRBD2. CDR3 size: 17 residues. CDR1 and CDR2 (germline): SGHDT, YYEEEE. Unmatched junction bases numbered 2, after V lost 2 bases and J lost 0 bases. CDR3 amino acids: CASSFGLAGPNTGELFF. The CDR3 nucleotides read TGTGCCAGCAGCTTTGGACTAGCGGGACCGAACACCGGGGAGCTGTTTTTT.

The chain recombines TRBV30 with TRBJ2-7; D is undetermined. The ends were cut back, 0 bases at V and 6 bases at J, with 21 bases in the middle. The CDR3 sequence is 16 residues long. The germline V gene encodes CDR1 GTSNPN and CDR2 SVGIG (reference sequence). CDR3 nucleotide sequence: TGTGCCTGGAGTGTAAGTCCCCCTGGCCCCTCAGGCGAGCAGTACTTC. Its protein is CAWSVSPPGPSGEQYF.

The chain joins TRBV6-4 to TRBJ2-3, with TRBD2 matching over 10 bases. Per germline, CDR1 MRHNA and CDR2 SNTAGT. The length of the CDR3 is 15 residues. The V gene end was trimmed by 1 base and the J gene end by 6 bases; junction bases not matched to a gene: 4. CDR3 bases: TGTGCCAGCAGTGACTTAGCGGGAGGTACGGATACGCAGTATTTT. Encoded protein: CASSDLAGGTDTQYF.

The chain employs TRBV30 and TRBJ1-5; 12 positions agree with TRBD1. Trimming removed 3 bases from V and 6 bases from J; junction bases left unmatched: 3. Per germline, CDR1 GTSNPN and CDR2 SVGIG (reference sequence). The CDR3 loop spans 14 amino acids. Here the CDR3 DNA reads TGTGCCTGGAGGGGACAGGGGGCCGTTCAGCCCCAGCATTTT. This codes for CAWRGQGAVQPQHF. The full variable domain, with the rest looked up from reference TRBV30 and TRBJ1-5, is SQTIHQWPATLVQPVGSPLSLECTVEGTSNPNLYWYRQAAGRGLQLLFYSVGIGQISSEVPQNLSASRPQDRQFILSSKKLLLSDSGFYLCAWRGQGAVQPQHFGDGTRLSIL.

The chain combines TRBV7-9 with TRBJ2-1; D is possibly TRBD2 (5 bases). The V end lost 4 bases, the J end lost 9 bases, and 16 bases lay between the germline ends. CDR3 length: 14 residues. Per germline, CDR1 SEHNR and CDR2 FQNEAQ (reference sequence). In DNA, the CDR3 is TGTGCCAGCAGCTCACTAGTAACTGGGGTTGAGCAGTTCTTC. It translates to CASSSLVTGVEQFF. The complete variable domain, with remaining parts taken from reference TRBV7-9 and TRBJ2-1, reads DTGVSQNPRHKITKRGQNVTFRCDPISEHNRLYWYRQTLGQGPEFLTYFQNEAQLEKSRLLSDRFSAERPKGSFSTLEIQRTEQGDSAMYLCASSSLVTGVEQFFGPGTRLTVL.

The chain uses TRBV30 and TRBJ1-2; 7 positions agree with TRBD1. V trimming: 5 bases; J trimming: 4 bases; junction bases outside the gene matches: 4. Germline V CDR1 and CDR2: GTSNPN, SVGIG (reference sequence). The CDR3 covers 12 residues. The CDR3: CAWARQGYGYTF. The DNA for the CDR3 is TGTGCCTGGGCTAGACAGGGCTATGGCTACACCTTC.

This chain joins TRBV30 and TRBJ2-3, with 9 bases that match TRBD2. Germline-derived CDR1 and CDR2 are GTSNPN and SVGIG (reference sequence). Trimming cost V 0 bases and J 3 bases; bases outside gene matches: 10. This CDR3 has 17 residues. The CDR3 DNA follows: TGTGCCTGGAGTGTTTTTTTAGCGGGGGCCTATACAGATACGCAGTATTTT. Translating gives CAWSVFLAGAYTDTQYF.

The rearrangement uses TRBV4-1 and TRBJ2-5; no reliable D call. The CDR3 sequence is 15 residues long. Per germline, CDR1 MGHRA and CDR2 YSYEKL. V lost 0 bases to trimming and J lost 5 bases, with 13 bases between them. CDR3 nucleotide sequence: TGCGCCAGCAGCCAAGATTTTGGCAGTATCGAGACCCAGTACTTC. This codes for CASSQDFGSIETQYF.

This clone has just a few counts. The CDR3 spells CASSHPTASGANVLTF. The CDR3 DNA is TGCGCCAGCAGCCACCCCACAGCCTCTGGGGCCAACGTCCTGACTTTC. The rearrangement uses TRBV4-3 and TRBJ2-6, with D hard to call. V shed 3 bases and J shed 0 bases, with 9 bases lying between them. The germline V gene encodes CDR1 LGHNA and CDR2 YSLEER. This CDR3 is 16 amino acids long.

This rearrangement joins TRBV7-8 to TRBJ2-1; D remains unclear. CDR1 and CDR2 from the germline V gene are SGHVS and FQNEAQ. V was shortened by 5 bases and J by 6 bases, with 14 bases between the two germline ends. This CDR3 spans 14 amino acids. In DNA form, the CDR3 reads TGTGCCAGCAGCCCGAATCCGGGTTTCAATGAGCAGTTCTTC. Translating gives CASSPNPGFNEQFF.

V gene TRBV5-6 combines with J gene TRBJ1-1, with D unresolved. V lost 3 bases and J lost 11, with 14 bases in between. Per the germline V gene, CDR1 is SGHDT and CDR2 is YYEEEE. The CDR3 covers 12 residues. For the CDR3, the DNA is TGTGCCAGCAGCTCGAGGGCCTCGCGGGCTTTCTTT. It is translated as CASSSRASRAFF.

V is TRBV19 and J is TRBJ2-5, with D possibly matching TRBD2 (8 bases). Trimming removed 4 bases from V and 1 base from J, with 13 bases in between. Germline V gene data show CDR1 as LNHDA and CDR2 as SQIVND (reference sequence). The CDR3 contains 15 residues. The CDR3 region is CASSRQGLVQETQYF. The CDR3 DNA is TGTGCCAGTAGTAGACAGGGACTAGTCCAAGAGACCCAGTACTTC. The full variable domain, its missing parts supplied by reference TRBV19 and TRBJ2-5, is DGGITQSPKYLFRKEGQNVTLSCEQNLNHDAMYWYRQDPGQGLRLIYYSQIVNDFQKGDIAEGYSVSREKKESFPLTVTSAQKNPTAFYLCASSRQGLVQETQYFGPGTRLLVL.

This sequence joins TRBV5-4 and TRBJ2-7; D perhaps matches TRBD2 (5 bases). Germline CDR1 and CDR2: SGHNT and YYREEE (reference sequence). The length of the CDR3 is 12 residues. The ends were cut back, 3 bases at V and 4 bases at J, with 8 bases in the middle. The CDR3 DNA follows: TGTGCCAGCAGCTCGGGATTTTACGAGCAGTACTTC. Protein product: CASSSGFYEQYF.

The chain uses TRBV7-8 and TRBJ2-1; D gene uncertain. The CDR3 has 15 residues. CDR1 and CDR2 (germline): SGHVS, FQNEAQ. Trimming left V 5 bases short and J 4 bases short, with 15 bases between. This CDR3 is CASSRIAAAYNEQFF. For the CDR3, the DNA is TGTGCCAGCAGCCGGATCGCGGCAGCATACAATGAGCAGTTCTTC. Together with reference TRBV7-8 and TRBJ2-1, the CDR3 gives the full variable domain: GAGVSQSPRYKVAKRGQDVALRCDPISGHVSLFWYQQALGQGPEFLTYFQNEAQLDKSGLPSDRFFAERPEGSVSTLKIQRTQQEDSAVYLCASSRIAAAYNEQFFGPGTRLTVL.

CDR3 nucleotides: TGTGCCTGTATTCCGGAATCGAGGGATGAGCAGTTCTTC. Its protein product is CACIPESRDEQFF. The chain combines TRBV30 with TRBJ2-1; weak D call: TRBD2 (5 bases). Trimming stripped 6 bases from V and 8 bases from J, with 17 bases between. This CDR3 region has 13 residues. Germline CDR1 reads GTSNPN; CDR2 reads SVGIG (reference sequence). Full variable domain (missing parts from reference TRBV30 and TRBJ2-1): SQTIHQWPATLVQPVGSPLSLECTVEGTSNPNLYWYRQAAGRGLQLLFYSVGIGQISSEVPQNLSASRPQDRQFILSSKKLLLSDSGFYLCACIPESRDEQFFGPGTRLTVL.

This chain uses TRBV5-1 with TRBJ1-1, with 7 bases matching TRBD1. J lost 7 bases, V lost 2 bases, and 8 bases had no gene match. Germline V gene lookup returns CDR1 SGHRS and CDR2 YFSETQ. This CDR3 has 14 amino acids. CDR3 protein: CASSFRTGTIEAFF. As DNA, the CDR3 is TGCGCCAGCAGCTTCCGGACAGGAACCATTGAAGCTTTCTTT. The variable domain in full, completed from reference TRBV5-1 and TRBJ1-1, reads KAGVTQTPRYLIKTRGQQVTLSCSPISGHRSVSWYQQTPGQGLQFLFEYFSETQRNKGNFPGRFSGRQFSNSRSEMNVSTLELGDSALYLCASSFRTGTIEAFFGQGTRLTVV.

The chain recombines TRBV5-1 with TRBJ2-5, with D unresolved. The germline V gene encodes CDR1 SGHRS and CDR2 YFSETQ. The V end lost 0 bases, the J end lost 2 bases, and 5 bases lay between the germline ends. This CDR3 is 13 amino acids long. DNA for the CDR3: TGCGCCAGCAGCTTGGACACACAAGAGACCCAGTACTTC. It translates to CASSLDTQETQYF.

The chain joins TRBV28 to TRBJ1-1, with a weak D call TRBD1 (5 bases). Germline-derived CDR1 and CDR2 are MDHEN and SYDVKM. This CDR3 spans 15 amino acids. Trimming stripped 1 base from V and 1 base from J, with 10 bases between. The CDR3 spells CASSLLWGGNTEAFF. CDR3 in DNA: TGTGCCAGCAGTTTATTGTGGGGGGGGAACACTGAAGCTTTCTTT.